This T cell receptor (beta chain) was observed in a study of shared T cell receptors in the human thymus. The CDR3 runs to 18 residues. Losses at the gene ends were 0 bases for V and 4 bases for J; bases not matched to a gene: 11. Germline V gene sequence: CDR1 MNHEY, CDR2 SMNVEV (reference sequence). The repertoire was sequenced with immunoSEQ multiplex PCR; TCRdb's copy has only in-frame clones and lacks some. The sample includes roughly 660,000 clones, roughly 88% of them seen just once. These data were also filed under a second study, of human thymus T cells.

V usage is TRBV27 and J usage is TRBJ2-1, with 8 bases matching TRBD2. The sequenced sample consisted of thymocytes. This TCR was sampled from a boy under two years old with a congenital heart defect. CDR3 coding DNA: TGTGCCAGCAGTTTATCGGTTAGCGGGAAGGTGAAATACAATGAGCAGTTCTTC. It codes for CASSLSVSGKVKYNEQFF.